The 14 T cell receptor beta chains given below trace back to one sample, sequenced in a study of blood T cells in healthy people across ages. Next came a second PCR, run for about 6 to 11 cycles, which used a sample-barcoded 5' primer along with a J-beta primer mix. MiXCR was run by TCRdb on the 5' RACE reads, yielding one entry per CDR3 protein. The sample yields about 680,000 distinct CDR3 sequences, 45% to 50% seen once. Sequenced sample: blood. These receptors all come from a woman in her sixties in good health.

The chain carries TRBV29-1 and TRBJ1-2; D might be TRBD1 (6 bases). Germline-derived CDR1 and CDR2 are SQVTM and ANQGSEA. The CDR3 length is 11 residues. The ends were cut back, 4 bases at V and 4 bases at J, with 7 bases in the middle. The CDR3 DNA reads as TGCAGCGTTGTGACAGGCTATGGCTACACCTTC. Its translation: CSVVTGYGYTF.

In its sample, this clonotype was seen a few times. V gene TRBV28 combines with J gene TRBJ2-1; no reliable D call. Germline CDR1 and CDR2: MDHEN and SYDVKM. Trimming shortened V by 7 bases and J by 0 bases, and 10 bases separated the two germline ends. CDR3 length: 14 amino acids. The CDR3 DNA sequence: TGTGCCAGCATCGGGCGGCACTCCTACAATGAGCAGTTCTTC. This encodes CASIGRHSYNEQFF.

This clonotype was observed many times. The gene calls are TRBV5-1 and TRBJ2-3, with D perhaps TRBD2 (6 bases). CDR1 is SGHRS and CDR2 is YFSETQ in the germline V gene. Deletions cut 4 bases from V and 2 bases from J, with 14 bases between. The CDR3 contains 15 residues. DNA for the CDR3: TGCGCCAGCAGCGCGACGACTAGGTCCACAGATACGCAGTATTTT. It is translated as CASSATTRSTDTQYF.

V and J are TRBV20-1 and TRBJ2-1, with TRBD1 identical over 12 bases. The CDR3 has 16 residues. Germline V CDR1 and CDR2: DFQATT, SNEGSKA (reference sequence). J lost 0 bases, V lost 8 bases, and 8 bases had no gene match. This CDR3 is CSPGQGAPSSYNEQFF. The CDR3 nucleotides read TGCAGTCCGGGACAGGGGGCTCCGAGCTCCTACAATGAGCAGTTCTTC.

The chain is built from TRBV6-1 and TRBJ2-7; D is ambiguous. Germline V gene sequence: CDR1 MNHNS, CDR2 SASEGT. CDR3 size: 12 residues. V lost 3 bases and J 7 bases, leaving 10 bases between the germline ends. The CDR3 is CASSDMEDEQYF. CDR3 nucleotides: TGTGCCAGCAGTGATATGGAAGATGAGCAGTACTTC.

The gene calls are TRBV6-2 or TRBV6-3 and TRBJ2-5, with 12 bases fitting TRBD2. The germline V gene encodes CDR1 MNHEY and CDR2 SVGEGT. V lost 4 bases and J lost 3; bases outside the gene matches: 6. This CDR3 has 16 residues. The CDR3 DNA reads TGTGCCAGCAGTTCTACCCGACTAGCGGGAGAAGAGACCCAGTACTTC. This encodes CASSSTRLAGEETQYF.

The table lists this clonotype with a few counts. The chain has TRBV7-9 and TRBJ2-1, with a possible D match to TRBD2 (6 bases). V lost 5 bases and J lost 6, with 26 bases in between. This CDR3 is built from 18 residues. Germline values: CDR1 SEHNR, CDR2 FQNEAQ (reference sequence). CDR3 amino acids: CASSPLEGGGNVINEQFF. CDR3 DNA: TGTGCCAGCAGCCCCCTGGAGGGTGGTGGAAACGTTATCAATGAGCAGTTCTTC. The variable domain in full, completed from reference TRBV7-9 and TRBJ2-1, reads DTGVSQNPRHKITKRGQNVTFRCDPISEHNRLYWYRQTLGQGPEFLTYFQNEAQLEKSRLLSDRFSAERPKGSFSTLEIQRTEQGDSAMYLCASSPLEGGGNVINEQFFGPGTRLTVL.

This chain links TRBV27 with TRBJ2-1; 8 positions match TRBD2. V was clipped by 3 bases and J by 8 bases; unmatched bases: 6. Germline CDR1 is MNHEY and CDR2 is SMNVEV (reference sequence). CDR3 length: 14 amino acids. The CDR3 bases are TGTGCCAGCAGTTTCCGAGCGGGAGAGCATGAGCAGTTCTTC. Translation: CASSFRAGEHEQFF.

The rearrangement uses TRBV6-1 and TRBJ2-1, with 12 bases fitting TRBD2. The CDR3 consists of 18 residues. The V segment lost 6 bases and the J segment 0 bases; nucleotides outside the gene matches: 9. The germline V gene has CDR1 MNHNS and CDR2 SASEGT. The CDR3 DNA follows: TGTGCCAGCAGGCGGGCTAGCGGGAGGGGGAGCTCCTACAATGAGCAGTTCTTC. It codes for CASRRASGRGSSYNEQFF.

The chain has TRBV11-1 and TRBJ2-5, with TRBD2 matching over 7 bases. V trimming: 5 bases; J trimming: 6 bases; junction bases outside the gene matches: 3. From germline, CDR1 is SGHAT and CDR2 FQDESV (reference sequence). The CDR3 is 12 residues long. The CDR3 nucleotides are TGTGCCAGCAGCCAGGGAGGGAAGACCCAGTACTTC. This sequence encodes CASSQGGKTQYF.

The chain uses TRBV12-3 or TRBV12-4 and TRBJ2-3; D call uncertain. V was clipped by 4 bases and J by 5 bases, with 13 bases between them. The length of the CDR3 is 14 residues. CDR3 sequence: CASSSPPAGDTQYF. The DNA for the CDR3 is TGTGCCAGCAGTTCCCCCCCGGCCGGAGATACGCAGTATTTT.

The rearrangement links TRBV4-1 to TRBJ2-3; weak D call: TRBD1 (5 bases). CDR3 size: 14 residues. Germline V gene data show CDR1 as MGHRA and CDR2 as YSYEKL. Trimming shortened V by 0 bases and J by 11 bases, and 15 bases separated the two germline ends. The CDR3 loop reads CASSQEKIQGGQYF. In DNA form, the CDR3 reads TGCGCCAGCAGCCAAGAAAAGATCCAGGGCGGGCAGTATTTT.

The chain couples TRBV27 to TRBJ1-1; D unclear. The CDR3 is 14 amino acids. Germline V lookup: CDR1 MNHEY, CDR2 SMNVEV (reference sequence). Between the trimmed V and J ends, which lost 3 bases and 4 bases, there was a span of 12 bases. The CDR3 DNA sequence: TGTGCCAGCAGTTTTAGGGAAGTCGGCACTGAAGCTTTCTTT. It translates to CASSFREVGTEAFF.

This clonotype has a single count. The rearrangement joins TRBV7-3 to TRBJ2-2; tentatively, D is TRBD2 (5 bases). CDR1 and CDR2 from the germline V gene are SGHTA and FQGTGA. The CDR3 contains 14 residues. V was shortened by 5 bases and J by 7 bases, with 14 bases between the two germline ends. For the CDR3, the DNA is TGTGCCAGCAGCGCAACTAGTGTTGGCGGGGAGCTGTTTTTT. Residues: CASSATSVGGELFF.